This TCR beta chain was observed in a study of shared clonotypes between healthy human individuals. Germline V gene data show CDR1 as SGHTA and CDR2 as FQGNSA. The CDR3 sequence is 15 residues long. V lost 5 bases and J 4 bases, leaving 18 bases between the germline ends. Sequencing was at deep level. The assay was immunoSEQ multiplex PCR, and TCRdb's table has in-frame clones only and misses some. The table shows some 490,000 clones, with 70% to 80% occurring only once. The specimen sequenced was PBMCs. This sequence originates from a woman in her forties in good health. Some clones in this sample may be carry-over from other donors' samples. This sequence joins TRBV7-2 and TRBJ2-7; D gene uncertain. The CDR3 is CASSEGWAAYYEQYF. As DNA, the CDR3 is TGTGCCAGCAGCGAAGGGTGGGCGGCTTATTACGAGCAGTACTTC.